This TCR beta chain was sequenced for a study of blood T cell repertoires in COVID-19. Study context: Some COVID-19 samples were acute and others convalescent; all came from the United States, Italy and Spain. The cDNA or gDNA used as material had been derived from T cells, B-cell-depleted T cells, or PBMCs.

Seattle patients were enrolled during active infection and followed longitudinally. A single count supports this clone. Original handling: Reference gene primer amplification gave estimated nucleated cell counts. Sequencing was performed with immunoSEQ multiplex PCR; in TCRdb, only in-frame clones are kept and a portion is missing. V and J calls and clone size follow that table, whereas D and trimming were derived from the DNA. The table records nearly 200,000 clones, around 85% of them present only once. The CDR3 is made up of 15 amino acids. V lost 3 bases to trimming and J lost 4 bases, with 13 bases between them. Per the germline V gene, CDR1 is MNHNY and CDR2 is SVGAGI (reference sequence).

This TCR was sampled from a man in his fifties or sixties with COVID-19, enrolled during active disease. This chain connects TRBV6-6 to TRBJ2-1, with D tentatively TRBD1 (7 bases). Sequenced: peripheral blood. The CDR3 region is CASSYEGAGYNEQFF. The CDR3, as DNA: TGTGCCAGCAGTTATGAGGGGGCGGGGTACAATGAGCAGTTCTTC.